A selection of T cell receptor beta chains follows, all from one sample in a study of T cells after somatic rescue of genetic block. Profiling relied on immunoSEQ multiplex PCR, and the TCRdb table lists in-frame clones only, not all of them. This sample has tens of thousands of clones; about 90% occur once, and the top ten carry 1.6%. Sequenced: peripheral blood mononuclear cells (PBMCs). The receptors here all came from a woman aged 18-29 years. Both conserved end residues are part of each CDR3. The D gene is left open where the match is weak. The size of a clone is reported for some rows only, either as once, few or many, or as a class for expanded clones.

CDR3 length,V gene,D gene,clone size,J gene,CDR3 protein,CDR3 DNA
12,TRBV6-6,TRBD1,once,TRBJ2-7,CAVDRGNGEQYF,TGTGCCGTCGACAGGGGTAATGGGGAGCAGTACTTC
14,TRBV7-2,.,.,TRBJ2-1,CASSLNVGLGEQFF,TGTGCCAGCAGCTTAAATGTAGGGTTGGGAGAGCAGTTCTTC
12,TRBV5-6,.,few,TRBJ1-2,CASSLTATRYTF,TGTGCCAGCAGCTTGACAGCCACAAGGTACACCTTC
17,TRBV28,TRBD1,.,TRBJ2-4,CASSPYNGQVAKNIQYF,TGTGCCAGCAGTCCATATAATGGACAGGTAGCCAAAAACATTCAGTACTTC
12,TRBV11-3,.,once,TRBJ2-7,CASSLGLYEQYF,TGTGCCAGCAGCTTAGGTCTCTACGAGCAGTACTTC
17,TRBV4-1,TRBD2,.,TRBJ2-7,CASSQPRLAGGTYEQYF,TGCGCCAGCAGCCAACCAAGACTAGCGGGAGGGACCTACGAGCAGTACTTC
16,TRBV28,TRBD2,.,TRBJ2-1,CASSLGGGPGYNEQFF,TGTGCCAGCAGTTTGGGGGGAGGGCCTGGGTACAATGAGCAGTTCTTC
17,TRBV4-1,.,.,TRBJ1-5,CASSQDKLVRGNQPQHF,TGCGCCAGCAGCCAAGATAAATTAGTCAGGGGCAATCAGCCCCAGCATTTT
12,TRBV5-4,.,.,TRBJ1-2,CALRGGVEGYTF,TGTGCCCTTAGGGGGGGAGTCGAAGGCTACACCTTC
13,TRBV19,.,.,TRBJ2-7,CASSIPGFGWQYF,TGTGCCAGTAGTATCCCGGGTTTCGGGTGGCAGTACTTC
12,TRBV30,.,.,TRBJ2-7,CAWSGGSYEQYF,TGTGCCTGGAGTGGTGGGAGTTACGAGCAGTACTTC
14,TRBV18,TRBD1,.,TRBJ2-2,CASSWGQITGELFF,TGTGCCAGCTCGTGGGGACAGATCACCGGGGAGCTGTTTTTT
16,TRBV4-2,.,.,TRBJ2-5,CASSLLRGVGQETQYF,TGTGCCAGCAGCCTCCTAAGAGGTGTCGGTCAAGAGACCCAGTACTTC
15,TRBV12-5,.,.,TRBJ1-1,CASGLVLGSHTEAFF,TGTGCTAGTGGTTTGGTATTGGGCAGCCACACTGAAGCTTTCTTT
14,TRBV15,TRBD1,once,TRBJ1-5,CATSSDRGRMPQHF,TGTGCCACCAGCAGCGACAGGGGGCGGATGCCCCAGCATTTT
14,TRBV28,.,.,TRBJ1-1,CASGSPGQNTEAFF,TGTGCCAGCGGATCTCCGGGACAGAACACTGAAGCTTTCTTT
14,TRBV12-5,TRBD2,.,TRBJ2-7,CASGRLAGGNEQYF,TGTGCTAGTGGTCGACTAGCGGGAGGGAACGAGCAGTACTTC
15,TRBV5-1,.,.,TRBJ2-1,CASRPDRRLYNEQFF,TGCGCCAGCAGACCCGACAGACGTCTCTACAATGAGCAGTTCTTC
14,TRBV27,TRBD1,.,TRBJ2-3,CASSSWTGRDTQYF,TGTGCCAGCAGTTCCTGGACAGGTAGAGATACGCAGTATTTT
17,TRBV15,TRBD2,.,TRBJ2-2,CATSGLPTSGNTGELFF,TGTGCCACCAGCGGACTCCCGACTAGCGGAAACACCGGGGAGCTGTTTTTT
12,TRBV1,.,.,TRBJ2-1,CTSSQEAVGRFF,TGCACCAGCAGCCAAGAGGCTGTCGGGCGGTTCTTC
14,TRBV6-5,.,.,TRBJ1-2,CASGPQGLGYGYTF,TGTGCCAGCGGACCCCAGGGGTTGGGCTATGGCTACACCTTC
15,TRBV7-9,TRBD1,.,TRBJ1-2,CASSPTGGSNYGYTF,TGTGCCAGCAGCCCCACAGGGGGGTCTAACTATGGCTACACCTTC
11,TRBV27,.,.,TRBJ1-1,CASTRGTEAFF,TGTGCCAGCACTAGGGGGACTGAAGCTTTCTTT
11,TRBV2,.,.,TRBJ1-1,CASREQGEAFF,TGTGCCAGCAGGGAACAGGGTGAAGCTTTCTTT
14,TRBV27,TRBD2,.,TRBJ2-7,CASSLGGSRYEQYF,TGTGCCAGCAGTTTGGGAGGGTCTCGCTACGAGCAGTACTTC
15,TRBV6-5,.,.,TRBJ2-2,CASSYLGSGTGELFF,TGTGCCAGCAGTTACTTGGGTAGCGGTACCGGGGAGCTGTTTTTT
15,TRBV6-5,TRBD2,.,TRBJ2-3,CASSYSAGATDTQYF,TGTGCCAGCAGTTACTCAGCGGGAGCCACAGATACGCAGTATTTT
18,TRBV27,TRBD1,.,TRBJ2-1,CASITGTGGRFSYNEQFF,TGTGCCAGCATTACCGGGACAGGGGGCCGATTCTCCTACAATGAGCAGTTCTTC
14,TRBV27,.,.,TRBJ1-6,CASSQMGSNSPLHF,TGTGCCAGCAGCCAGATGGGGTCTAATTCACCCCTCCACTTT
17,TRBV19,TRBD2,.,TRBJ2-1,CASSRLAGGPLYNEQFF,TGTGCCAGTAGTCGGCTAGCGGGAGGGCCCCTATACAATGAGCAGTTCTTC